Each of the 12 T cell receptor beta chains below was sequenced from the same sample in a study of blood T cell repertoires in COVID-19. Some clones are missing from TCRdb's copy, which holds only in-frame ones; the method was immunoSEQ multiplex PCR. The sample includes around 250,000 clones, 86% of them seen just once. The source material was PBMCs or T cells enriched from blood (not recorded which). The receptor source for this set is a woman aged 50 to 65 who had recovered from COVID-19.

The rearrangement joins TRBV4-1 to TRBJ2-7; D perhaps matches TRBD1 (6 bases). The CDR3 runs 13 residues. V shed 4 bases and J shed 2 bases, with 9 bases lying between them. The germline CDR1 and CDR2 sequences are MGHRA and YSYEKL. This chain's CDR3 is CASSPGQPYEQYF. In nucleotides, the CDR3 is TGCGCCAGCAGCCCCGGACAGCCCTACGAGCAGTACTTC.

The J gene is TRBJ2-7, the V gene TRBV7-6, with TRBD1 matching 7 bases. The CDR3 consists of 15 residues. Losses at the gene ends were 5 bases for V and 4 bases for J; bases not matched to a gene: 11. Germline-derived CDR1 and CDR2 are SGHVS and FNYEAQ. CDR3 protein: CASSRGWTGEYEQYF. DNA for the CDR3: TGTGCCAGCAGCAGGGGCTGGACAGGAGAATACGAGCAGTACTTC. Full variable domain (remainder filled in from reference TRBV7-6 and TRBJ2-7): GAGVSQSPRYKVTKRGQDVALRCDPISGHVSLYWYRQALGQGPEFLTYFNYEAQQDKSGLPNDRFSAERPEGSISTLTIQRTEQRDSAMYRCASSRGWTGEYEQYFGPGTRLTVT.

This clone turned up a few times. The chain links TRBV4-3 to TRBJ2-7; 7 bases map to TRBD1. The trim removed 4 bases at V and 2 bases at J, leaving 14 bases unmatched. Germline CDR1 reads LGHNA; CDR2 reads YSLEER. This CDR3 comprises 17 residues. In DNA form, the CDR3 reads TGCGCCAGCAGCCGGACTTCGACAGGGTTACAAGCCTACGAGCAGTACTTC. Encoded protein: CASSRTSTGLQAYEQYF.

V and J are TRBV18 and TRBJ2-2, with D perhaps TRBD1 (5 bases). V was trimmed by 4 bases and J by 3 bases, leaving 6 bases between them. There are 13 residues in the CDR3. Germline V gene data show CDR1 as KGHSH and CDR2 as LQKENI. CDR3: CASSLQDTGELFF. In DNA form, the CDR3 reads TGTGCCAGCTCACTACAGGACACCGGGGAGCTGTTTTTT.

The CDR3 spells CASSLAGTSGSYEQYF. CDR3 nucleotide sequence: TGTGCCAGCAGCTTAGCTGGGACTAGCGGTTCCTACGAGCAGTACTTC. The rearrangement uses TRBV7-2 and TRBJ2-7; the match to TRBD2 covers 11 bases. Germline trimming cut 0 bases from V and 1 base from J; bases unmatched to any gene: 2. This CDR3 comprises 16 residues. CDR1 is SGHTA and CDR2 is FQGNSA in the germline V gene.

The J gene is TRBJ2-7, the V gene TRBV18; 7 positions match TRBD1. V was clipped by 4 bases and J by 3 bases; unmatched bases: 6. Germline V gene data show CDR1 as KGHSH and CDR2 as LQKENI. CDR3 length: 14 amino acids. The CDR3 here is CASSRTGSYYEQYF. The CDR3 bases are TGTGCCAGCTCACGGACAGGCTCTTACTACGAGCAGTACTTC.

The chain links TRBV11-3 to TRBJ1-5; D possibly corresponds to TRBD1 (6 bases). V lost 5 bases and J 7 bases, leaving 12 bases between the germline ends. Germline assignment: CDR1 SGHNT and CDR2 YENEEA. The CDR3 extends over 13 amino acids. This CDR3 reads CASSLTQGQPQHF. The CDR3, as DNA: TGTGCCAGCAGCCTAACACAGGGACAGCCCCAGCATTTT.

CDR3 sequence: CASALGQGQETQYF. The CDR3 bases are TGTGCCAGCGCTTTGGGACAGGGCCAAGAGACCCAGTACTTC. The chain links TRBV5-6 to TRBJ2-5, with TRBD1 identical over 9 bases. Germline lookup yields CDR1 SGHDT and CDR2 YYEEEE. This CDR3 spans 14 amino acids. The V segment lost 7 bases and the J segment 1 base; nucleotides outside the gene matches: 5. The complete variable domain, with remaining parts taken from reference TRBV5-6 and TRBJ2-5, reads DAGVTQSPTHLIKTRGQQVTLRCSPKSGHDTVSWYQQALGQGPQFIFQYYEEEERQRGNFPDRFSGHQFPNYSSELNVNALLLGDSALYLCASALGQGQETQYFGPGTRLLVL.

CDR3: CASSQVAGRNEQYF. CDR3 sequence (DNA): TGCGCCAGCAGCCAAGTTGCAGGGAGGAACGAGCAGTACTTC. The chain joins TRBV4-3 to TRBJ2-7, with D perhaps matching TRBD2 (6 bases). This CDR3 is built from 14 residues. V was clipped by 1 base and J by 5 bases, with 12 bases between them. Germline CDR1 is LGHNA and CDR2 is YSLEER.

The chain links TRBV7-2 to TRBJ2-7, with TRBD2 matching 11 bases. V was clipped by 7 bases and J by 4 bases; unmatched bases: 12. The CDR3 covers 16 residues. CDR1 is SGHTA, CDR2 FQGNSA, per germline. The CDR3 protein is CASIIHSGGAGYEQYF. DNA of the CDR3: TGTGCCAGCATCATCCATAGCGGGGGGGCCGGGTACGAGCAGTACTTC.

This clone appeared a few times. Different DNA sequences within this sample yield the same CDR3. The chain is built from TRBV7-2 and TRBJ2-7; a possible D gene is TRBD2 (5 bases). The CDR3 covers 13 residues. From germline, CDR1 is SGHTA and CDR2 FQGNSA. Trimming cost V 3 bases and J 4 bases, with 10 bases left between them. This chain's CDR3 is CASSFGGSYEQYF. Here the CDR3 DNA reads TGTGCCAGCAGCTTCGGCGGGTCGTACGAGCAGTACTTC.

V is TRBV7-2 and J is TRBJ1-2; no definite D call. The CDR3 sequence is 12 residues long. Per the germline V gene, CDR1 is SGHTA and CDR2 is FQGNSA. Trimming cost V 6 bases and J 5 bases, with 10 bases left between them. CDR3 loop: CASRAGVYGYTF. CDR3 sequence (DNA): TGTGCCAGCAGAGCAGGTGTTTATGGCTACACCTTC.